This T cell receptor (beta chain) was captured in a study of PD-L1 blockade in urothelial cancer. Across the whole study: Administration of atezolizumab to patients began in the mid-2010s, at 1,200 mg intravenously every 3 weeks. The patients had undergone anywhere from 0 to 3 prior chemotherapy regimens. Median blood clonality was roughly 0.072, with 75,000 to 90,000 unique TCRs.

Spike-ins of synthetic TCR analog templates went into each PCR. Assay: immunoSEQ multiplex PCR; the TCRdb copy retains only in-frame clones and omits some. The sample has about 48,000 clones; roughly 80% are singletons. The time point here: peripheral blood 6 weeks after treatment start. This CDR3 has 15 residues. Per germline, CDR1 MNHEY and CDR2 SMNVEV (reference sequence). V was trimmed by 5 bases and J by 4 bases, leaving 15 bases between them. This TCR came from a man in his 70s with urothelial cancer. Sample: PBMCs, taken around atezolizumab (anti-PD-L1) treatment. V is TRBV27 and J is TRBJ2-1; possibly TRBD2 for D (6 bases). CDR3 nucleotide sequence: TGTGCCAGCAGTCCCCCCCCGGGGACTTACAATGAGCAGTTCTTC. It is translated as CASSPPPGTYNEQFF.